The subject of this entry is one TCR beta chain. V lost 5 bases and J lost 5, with 22 bases in between. The CDR3 sequence is 16 residues long. Germline V gene lookup returns CDR1 SQVTM and CDR2 ANQGSEA. Using immunoSEQ multiplex PCR, the repertoire was profiled, and TCRdb retains in-frame clones only, with some absent. The table includes approximately 200,000 clones, about 81% detected once. The sample belongs to a study of cytomegalovirus exposure and HLA in healthy donors. Sequencing was performed on PBMCs. The genes are TRBV29-1 and TRBJ2-4; tentative D call: TRBD2 (7 bases). This clonotype was obtained from a woman aged 25 to 39 in good health and CMV-seronegative. CDR3 amino acids: CSVRGGANRQENIQYF. DNA of the CDR3: TGCAGCGTTAGGGGGGGTGCAAATCGACAGGAAAACATTCAGTACTTC.